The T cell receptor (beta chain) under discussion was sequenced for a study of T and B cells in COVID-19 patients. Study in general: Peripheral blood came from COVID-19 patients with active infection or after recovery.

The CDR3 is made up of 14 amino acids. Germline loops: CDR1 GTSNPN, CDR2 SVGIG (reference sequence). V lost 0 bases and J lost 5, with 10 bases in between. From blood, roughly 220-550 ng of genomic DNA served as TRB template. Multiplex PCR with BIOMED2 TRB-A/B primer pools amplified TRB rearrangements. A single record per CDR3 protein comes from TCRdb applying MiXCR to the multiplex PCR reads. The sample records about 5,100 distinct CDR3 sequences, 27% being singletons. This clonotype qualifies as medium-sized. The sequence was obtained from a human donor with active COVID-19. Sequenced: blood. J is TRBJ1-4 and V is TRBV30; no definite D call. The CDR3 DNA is TGTGCCTGGAGTGTAATACAAGGGAATGAAAAACTGTTTTTT. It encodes CAWSVIQGNEKLFF. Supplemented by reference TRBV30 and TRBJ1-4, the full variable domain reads SQTIHQWPATLVQPVGSPLSLECTVEGTSNPNLYWYRQAAGRGLQLLFYSVGIGQISSEVPQNLSASRPQDRQFILSSKKLLLSDSGFYLCAWSVIQGNEKLFFGSGTQLSVL.